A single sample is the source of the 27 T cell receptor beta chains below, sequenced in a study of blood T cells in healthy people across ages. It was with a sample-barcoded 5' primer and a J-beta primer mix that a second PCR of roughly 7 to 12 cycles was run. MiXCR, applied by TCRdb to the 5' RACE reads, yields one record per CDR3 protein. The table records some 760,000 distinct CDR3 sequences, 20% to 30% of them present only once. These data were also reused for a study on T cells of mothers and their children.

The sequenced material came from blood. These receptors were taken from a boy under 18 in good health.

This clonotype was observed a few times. The CDR3 sequence is CASQSGPRTEAFF. CDR3 sequence (DNA): TGTGCCTCCCAGTCGGGGCCACGTACTGAAGCTTTCTTT. The chain carries TRBV6-2 or TRBV6-3 and TRBJ1-1; D possibly corresponds to TRBD1 (5 bases). CDR1 and CDR2 (germline): MNHEY, SVGEGT. V was clipped by 11 bases and J by 5 bases, with 18 bases between them. This CDR3 comprises 13 residues.

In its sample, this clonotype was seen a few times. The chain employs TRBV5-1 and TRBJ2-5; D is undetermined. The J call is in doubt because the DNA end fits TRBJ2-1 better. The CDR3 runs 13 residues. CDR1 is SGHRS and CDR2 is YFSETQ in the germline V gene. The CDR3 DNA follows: TGCGCCAGCAGCTTGGAGATAGTCGATGAGCAGTTCTTC. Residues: CASSLEIVDEQFF.

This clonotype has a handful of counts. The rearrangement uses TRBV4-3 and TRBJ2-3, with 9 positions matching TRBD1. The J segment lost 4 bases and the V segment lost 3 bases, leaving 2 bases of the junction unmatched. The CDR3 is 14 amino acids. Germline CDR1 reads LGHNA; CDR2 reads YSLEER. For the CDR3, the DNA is TGCGCCAGCAGCCAGGGACAGGGCTCAGATACGCAGTATTTT. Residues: CASSQGQGSDTQYF.

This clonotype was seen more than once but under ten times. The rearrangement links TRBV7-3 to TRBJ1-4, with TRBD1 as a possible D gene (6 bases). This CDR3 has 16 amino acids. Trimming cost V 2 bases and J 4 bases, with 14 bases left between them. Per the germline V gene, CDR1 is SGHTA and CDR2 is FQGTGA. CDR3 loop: CASSLSGRGFNEKLFF. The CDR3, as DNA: TGTGCCAGCAGCTTATCGGGCAGGGGCTTTAATGAAAAACTGTTTTTT.

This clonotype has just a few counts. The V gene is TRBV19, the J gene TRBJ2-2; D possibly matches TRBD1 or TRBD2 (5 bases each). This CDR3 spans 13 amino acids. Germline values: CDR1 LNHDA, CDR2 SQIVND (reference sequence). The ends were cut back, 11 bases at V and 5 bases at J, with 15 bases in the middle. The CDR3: CASRDDPTGELFF. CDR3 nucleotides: TGTGCCTCCCGGGACGACCCTACCGGGGAGCTGTTTTTT.

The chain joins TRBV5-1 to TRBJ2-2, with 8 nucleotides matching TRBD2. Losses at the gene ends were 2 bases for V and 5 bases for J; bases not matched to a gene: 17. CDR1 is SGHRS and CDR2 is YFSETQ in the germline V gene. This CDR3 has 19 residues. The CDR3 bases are TGCGCCAGCAGCTTAGAGGCGACTAGCGTTTTGAGGGGAACCGGGGAGCTGTTTTTT. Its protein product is CASSLEATSVLRGTGELFF.

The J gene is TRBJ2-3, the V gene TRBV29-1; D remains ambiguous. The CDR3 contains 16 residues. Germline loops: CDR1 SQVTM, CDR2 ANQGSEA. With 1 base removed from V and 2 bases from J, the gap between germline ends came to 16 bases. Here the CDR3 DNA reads TGCAGCGTTGAAGGACCTGAGGACGGAGACACAGATACGCAGTATTTT. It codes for CSVEGPEDGDTDTQYF.

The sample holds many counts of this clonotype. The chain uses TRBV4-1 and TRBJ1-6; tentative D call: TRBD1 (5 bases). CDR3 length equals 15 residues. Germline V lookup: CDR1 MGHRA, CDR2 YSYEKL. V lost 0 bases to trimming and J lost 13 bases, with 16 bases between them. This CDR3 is CASSQEWGERWPLHF. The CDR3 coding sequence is TGCGCCAGCAGCCAAGAGTGGGGGGAGAGATGGCCCCTCCACTTT.

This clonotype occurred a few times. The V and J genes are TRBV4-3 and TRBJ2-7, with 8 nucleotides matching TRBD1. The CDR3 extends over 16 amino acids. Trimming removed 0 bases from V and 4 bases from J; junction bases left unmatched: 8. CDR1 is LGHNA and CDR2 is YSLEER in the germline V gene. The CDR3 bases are TGCGCCAGCAGCCAAGAAAGGGCAGGGGGCGGGTACGAGCAGTACTTC. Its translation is CASSQERAGGGYEQYF.

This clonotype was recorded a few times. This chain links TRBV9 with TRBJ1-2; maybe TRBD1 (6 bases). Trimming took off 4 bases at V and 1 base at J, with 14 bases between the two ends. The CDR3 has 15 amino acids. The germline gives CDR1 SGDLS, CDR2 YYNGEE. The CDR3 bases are TGTGCCAGCAGCCCAGGGGATGCTGTTAACTATGGCTACACCTTC. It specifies CASSPGDAVNYGYTF.

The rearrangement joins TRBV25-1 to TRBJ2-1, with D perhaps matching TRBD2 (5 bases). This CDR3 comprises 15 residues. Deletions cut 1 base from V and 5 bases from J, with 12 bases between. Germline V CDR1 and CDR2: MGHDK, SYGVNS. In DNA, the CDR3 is TGTGCCAGCAGTGAATTCCTCCTCGGGGACAATGAGCAGTTCTTC. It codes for CASSEFLLGDNEQFF.

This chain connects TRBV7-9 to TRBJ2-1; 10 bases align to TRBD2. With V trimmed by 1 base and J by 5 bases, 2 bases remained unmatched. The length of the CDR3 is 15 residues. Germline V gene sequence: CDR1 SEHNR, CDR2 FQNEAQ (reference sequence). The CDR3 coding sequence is TGTGCCAGCAGCTTAGAACTAGCGGGAAACAATGAGCAGTTCTTC. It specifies CASSLELAGNNEQFF.

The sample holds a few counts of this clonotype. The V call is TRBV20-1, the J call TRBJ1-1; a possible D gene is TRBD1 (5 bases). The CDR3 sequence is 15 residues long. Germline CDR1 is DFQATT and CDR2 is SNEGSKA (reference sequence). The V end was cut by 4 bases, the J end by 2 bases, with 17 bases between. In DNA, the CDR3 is TGCAGTGCTACCAGGGAGTCGACCGTTAACACTGAAGCTTTCTTT. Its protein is CSATRESTVNTEAFF.

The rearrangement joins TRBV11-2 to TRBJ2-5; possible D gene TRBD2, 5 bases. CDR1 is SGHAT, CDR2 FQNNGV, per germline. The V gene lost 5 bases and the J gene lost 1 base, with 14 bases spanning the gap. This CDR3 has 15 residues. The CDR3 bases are TGTGCCAGCAGCCCGGGGAGCCAGCTCCAAGAGACCCAGTACTTC. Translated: CASSPGSQLQETQYF. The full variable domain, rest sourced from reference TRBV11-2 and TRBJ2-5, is EAGVAQSPRYKIIEKRQSVAFWCNPISGHATLYWYQQILGQGPKLLIQFQNNGVVDDSQLPKDRFSAERLKGVDSTLKIQPAKLEDSAVYLCASSPGSQLQETQYFGPGTRLLVL.

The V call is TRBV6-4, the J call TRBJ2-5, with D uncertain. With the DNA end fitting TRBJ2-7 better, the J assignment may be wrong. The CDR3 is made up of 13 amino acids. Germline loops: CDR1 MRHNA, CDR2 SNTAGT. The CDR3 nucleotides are TGTGCCAGCCCTACGATCAGCTCCTACGAGCAGTACTTC. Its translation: CASPTISSYEQYF.

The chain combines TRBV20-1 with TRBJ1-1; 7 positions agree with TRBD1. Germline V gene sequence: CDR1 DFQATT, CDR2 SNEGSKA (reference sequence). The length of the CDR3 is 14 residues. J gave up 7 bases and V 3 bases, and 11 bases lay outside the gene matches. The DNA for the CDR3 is TGCAGTGCTAGGCCGGGACAGTCAACTATTGAAGCTTTCTTT. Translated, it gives CSARPGQSTIEAFF.

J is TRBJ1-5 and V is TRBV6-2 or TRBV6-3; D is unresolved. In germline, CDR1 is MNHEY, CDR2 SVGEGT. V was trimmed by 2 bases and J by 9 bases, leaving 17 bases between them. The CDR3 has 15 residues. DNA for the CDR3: TGTGCCAGCAGTTACCCCCAGGCCCGGTCTGCGCCCCAGCATTTT. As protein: CASSYPQARSAPQHF.

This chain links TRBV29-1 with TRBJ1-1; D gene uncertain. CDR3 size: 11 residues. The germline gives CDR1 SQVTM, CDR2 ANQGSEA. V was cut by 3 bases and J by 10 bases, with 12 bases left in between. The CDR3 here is CSVDPLLRAFF. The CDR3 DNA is TGCAGCGTTGACCCCTTGTTGAGAGCTTTCTTT.

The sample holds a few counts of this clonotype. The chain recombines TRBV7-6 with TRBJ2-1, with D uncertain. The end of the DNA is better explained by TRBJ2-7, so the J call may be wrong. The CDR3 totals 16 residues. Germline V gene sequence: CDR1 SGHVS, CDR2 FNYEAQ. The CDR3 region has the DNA TGTGCCAGCAGCTTAGGGGTGGTACAGTCATACTACGAGCAGTACTTC. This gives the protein CASSLGVVQSYYEQYF.

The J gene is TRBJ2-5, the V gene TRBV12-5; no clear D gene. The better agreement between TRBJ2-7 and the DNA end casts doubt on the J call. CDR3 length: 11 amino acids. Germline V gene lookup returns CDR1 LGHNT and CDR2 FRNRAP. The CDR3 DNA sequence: TGTGCTAGTGGGCATGGTAGCGAGCAGTACTTC. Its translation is CASGHGSEQYF.

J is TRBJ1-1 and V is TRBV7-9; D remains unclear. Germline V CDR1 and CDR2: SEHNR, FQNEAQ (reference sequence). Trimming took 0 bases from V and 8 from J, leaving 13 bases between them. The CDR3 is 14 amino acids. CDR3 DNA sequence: TGTGCCAGCAGCTTAGCCCGTCCCTCCCTCGAAGCTTTCTTT. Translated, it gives CASSLARPSLEAFF.

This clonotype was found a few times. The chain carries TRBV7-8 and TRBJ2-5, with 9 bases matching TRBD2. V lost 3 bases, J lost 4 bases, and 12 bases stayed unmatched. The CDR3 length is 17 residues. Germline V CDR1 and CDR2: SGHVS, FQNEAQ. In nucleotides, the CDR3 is TGTGCCAGCAGCTTTCGACTAGCGGAAAAGTGGGGAGAGACCCAGTACTTC. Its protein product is CASSFRLAEKWGETQYF.

The CDR3 loop reads CASERGGELFF. CDR3 in DNA: TGCGCCAGCGAAAGGGGCGGGGAGCTGTTTTTT. The chain links TRBV5-1 to TRBJ2-2; D may be TRBD1 (5 bases). The CDR3 length is 11 residues. Per the germline V gene, CDR1 is SGHRS and CDR2 is YFSETQ. The ends were cut back, 7 bases at V and 7 bases at J, with 8 bases in the middle.

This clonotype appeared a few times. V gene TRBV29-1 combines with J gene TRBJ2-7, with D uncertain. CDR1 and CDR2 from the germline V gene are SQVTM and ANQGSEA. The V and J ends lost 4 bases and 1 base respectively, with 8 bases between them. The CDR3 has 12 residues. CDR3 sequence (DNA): TGCAGCGTTGTAACGAATTCCTACGAGCAGTACTTC. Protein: CSVVTNSYEQYF.

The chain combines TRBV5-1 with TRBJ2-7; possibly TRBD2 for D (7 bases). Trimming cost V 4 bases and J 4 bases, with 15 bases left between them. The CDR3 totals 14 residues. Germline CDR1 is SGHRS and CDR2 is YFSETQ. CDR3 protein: CASSEFGGPYEQYF. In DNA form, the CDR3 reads TGCGCCAGCAGCGAATTCGGGGGGCCATACGAGCAGTACTTC.

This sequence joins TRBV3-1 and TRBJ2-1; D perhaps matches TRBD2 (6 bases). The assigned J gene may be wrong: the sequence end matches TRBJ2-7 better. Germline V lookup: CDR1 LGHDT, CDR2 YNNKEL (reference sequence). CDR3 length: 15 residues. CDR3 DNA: TGTGCCAGCAGCCCCAGGGTCGGCGGGGCAGGCGAGCAGTACTTC. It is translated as CASSPRVGGAGEQYF.

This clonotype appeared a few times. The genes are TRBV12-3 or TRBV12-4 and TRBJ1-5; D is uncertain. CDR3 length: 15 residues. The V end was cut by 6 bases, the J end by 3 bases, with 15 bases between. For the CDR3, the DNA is TGTGCCAGCAGACTTGGACTGAATAACAATCAGCCCCAGCATTTT. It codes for CASRLGLNNNQPQHF.